The source of this T cell receptor beta chain is a study of Ad26.COV2.S vaccination and SARS-CoV-2 variants (dated by TCRdb to the early 2020s). Notes on the research overall: Donors in the vaccine arm were drawn from COV1001, a phase I-IIa trial of Ad26.COV2.S in healthy adults that was multicentre, randomized, double-blind and placebo-controlled. Ad26.COV2.S was given intramuscularly at 5x10^10 or 1x10^11 viral particles, as a single shot or as two shots 56 days apart. The specificity and breadth of SARS-CoV-2-reactive T cell receptors after Ad26.COV2.S vaccination were assessed by TCRbeta repertoire sequencing. The TCR-sequenced set comprised about 32 samples: some 19 Ad26.COV2.S vaccine recipients, 5 placebo recipients and 8 SARS-CoV-2 convalescent individuals. Trial participants were randomized into five groups of five, in which low-dose or high-dose Ad26.COV2.S was given once or twice, or placebo was given on both occasions. Throughout the experiments and outcome assessment, investigators stayed blinded to trial group allocation.

General conclusions and limits of the study: Vaccine and placebo recipients had comparable non-spike TCR breadth, which fits with the vaccine containing only spike. The study lacked the statistical power to compare responses across vaccine doses or regimens. After vaccination, spike-specific CD8+ and CD4+ T cell responses were reported to show substantial breadth. The authors noted that total T cell responses may have been underestimated by the TCR breadth and depth analyses. Compared with placebo recipients, Ad26.COV2.S recipients showed higher spike-specific TCR breadth (P = 0.0014).

The germline V gene yields SQVTM for CDR1 and ANQGSEA for CDR2. Trimming removed 7 bases from V and 1 base from J, leaving 11 bases between the germline ends. The CDR3 numbers 13 residues from cysteine through phenylalanine. Here the CDR3 DNA is all that survives: 39 bases in frame from base 1. TCRbeta CDR3 regions were sequenced with the immunoSEQ Assay. After extraction, genomic DNA underwent amplification by bias-controlled multiplex PCR, followed by high-throughput sequencing. In the paper's pipeline: Collapsing and filtering of sequences were performed to quantify the absolute abundance of each unique TCRbeta CDR3 region. T cell fraction was estimated by normalization of TCRbeta template counts to usable DNA, with usable DNA being measured through amplification of reference genes present in all nucleated cells. Repertoire TCRs were annotated as SARS-CoV-2-specific by exact matching of V gene, CDR3 amino acid sequence and J gene to a known reactive TCR set. The reference SARS-CoV-2 TCR set was derived from MIRA and filtered for enrichment in COVID-19-positive ImmuneCODE repertoires, a step that removed public or cross-reactive TCRs. Using the MIRA antigens, annotated TCRs were further analysed by specific ORF or by position within an ORF. Breadth was defined as annotated unique rearrangements over total unique productive rearrangements; depth was the summed frequency of those rearrangements. Two-sided Wilcoxon rank-sum tests were applied when comparing TCR breadth between groups. Sourced from immuneACCESS, this table was stored by TCRdb with only in-frame sequences that have V and J called. A share of the clones is absent; for the studies checked, an unresolved V gene accounts for under half, and the remainder has no known explanation. The V and J calls and clone size were taken over from that table, and D and trimming were inferred from the DNA. The sample table records nearly 400,000 clones; approximately 90% of these occur just once. Of the sample, 1.5% to 2% is held by the ten largest clones.

For this clone: Its antigen target is currently unknown. Base qualities are not recorded, but no much larger clone differs from it by a single base.

The treatment or condition label corresponds to: 15 to 20 received Ad26.COV2.S at low or high dose, single or two shots; roughly five received placebo; per-sample allocation not given. For vaccine and placebo recipients, repertoires were sequenced using samples collected on day 63 after the first injection. Between 29 July and 7 August 2020, Cohort 1b enrolled approximately 26 adults aged 18-55 years at one site in Boston, USA. As a vaccine, Ad26.COV2.S was a replication-incompetent adenovirus type 26 vector that expressed a prefusion-stabilized SARS-CoV-2 spike protein derived from the original Wuhan strain.

The receptor comes from a person aged 18 to 59 who received the Ad26.COV2.S COVID-19 vaccine or a placebo. Specimen: peripheral blood, collected in a trial of Ad26.COV2.S vaccine versus placebo. The chain is assembled from TRBV29-1 and TRBJ1-5; there is no confident call for the D gene. CDR3 region: CSAGSGSNQPQHF. The DNA sequence follows: TGCAGCGCCGGGAGTGGAAGCAATCAGCCCCAGCATTTT.